The source of this T cell receptor beta chain is a study of OX40 agonist ivuxolimab in advanced cancers. This CDR3 region has 15 residues. Trimming took 4 bases from V and 0 from J, leaving 11 bases between them. From germline, CDR1 is SGHRS and CDR2 YFSETQ. The assay was immunoSEQ multiplex PCR, and TCRdb's table has in-frame clones only and misses some. This sample carries tens of thousands of clones, approximately 90% of them seen once, and the ten largest clones take 1.5% to 2.5%. The receptor was isolated from an adult with an advanced solid tumor such as melanoma, head and neck, liver or kidney cancer. The chain employs TRBV5-1 and TRBJ2-1; no clear D. Here the sequenced sample was CD4+ or CD8+ T cells sorted from blood, taken in a trial of the OX40 agonist ivuxolimab. The CDR3: CASSGASSSYNEQFF. The CDR3, as DNA: TGCGCCAGCAGCGGAGCCAGTAGCTCCTACAATGAGCAGTTCTTC.